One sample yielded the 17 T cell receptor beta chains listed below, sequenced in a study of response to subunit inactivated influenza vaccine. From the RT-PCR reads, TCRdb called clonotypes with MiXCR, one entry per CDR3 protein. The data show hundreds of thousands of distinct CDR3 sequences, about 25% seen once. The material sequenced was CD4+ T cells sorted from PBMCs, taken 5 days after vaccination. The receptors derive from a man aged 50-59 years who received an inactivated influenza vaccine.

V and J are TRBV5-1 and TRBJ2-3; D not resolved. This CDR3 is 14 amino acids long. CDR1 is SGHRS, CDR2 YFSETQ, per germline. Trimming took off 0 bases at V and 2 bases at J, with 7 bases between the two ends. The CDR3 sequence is CASSLDSPTDTQYF. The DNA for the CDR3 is TGCGCCAGCAGCTTGGACAGCCCCACAGATACGCAGTATTTT. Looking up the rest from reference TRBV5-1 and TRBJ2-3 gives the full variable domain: KAGVTQTPRYLIKTRGQQVTLSCSPISGHRSVSWYQQTPGQGLQFLFEYFSETQRNKGNFPGRFSGRQFSNSRSEMNVSTLELGDSALYLCASSLDSPTDTQYFGPGTRLTVL.

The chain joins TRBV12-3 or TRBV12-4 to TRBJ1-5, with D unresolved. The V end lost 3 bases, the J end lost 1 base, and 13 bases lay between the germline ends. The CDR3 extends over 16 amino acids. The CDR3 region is CASSFLQFGSNQPQHF. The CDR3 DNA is TGTGCCAGCAGTTTCCTTCAGTTCGGGAGCAATCAGCCCCAGCATTTT.

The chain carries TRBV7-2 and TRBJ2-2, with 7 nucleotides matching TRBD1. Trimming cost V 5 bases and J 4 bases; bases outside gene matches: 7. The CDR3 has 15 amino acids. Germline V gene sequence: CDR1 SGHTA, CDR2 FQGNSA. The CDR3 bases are TGTGCCAGCAGCCCGAGACAGGGTGGCACCGGGGAGCTGTTTTTT. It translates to CASSPRQGGTGELFF.

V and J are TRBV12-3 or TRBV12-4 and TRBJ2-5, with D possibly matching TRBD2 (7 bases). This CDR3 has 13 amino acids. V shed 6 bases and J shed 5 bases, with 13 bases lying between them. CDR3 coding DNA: TGTGCCAGCAGCCACGGGGGGCGTGAGACCCAGTACTTC. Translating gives CASSHGGRETQYF.

The CDR3 region is CASSPRRASGITEQFF. In DNA form, the CDR3 reads TGTGCCAGCAGCCCACGGCGGGCTAGCGGGATTACTGAGCAGTTCTTC. This chain joins TRBV9 and TRBJ2-1; the match to TRBD2 covers 9 bases. The CDR3 runs 16 residues. Unmatched junction bases numbered 14, after V lost 4 bases and J lost 9 bases. Germline loops: CDR1 SGDLS, CDR2 YYNGEE. Together with reference TRBV9 and TRBJ2-1, the CDR3 gives the full variable domain: DSGVTQTPKHLITATGQRVTLRCSPRSGDLSVYWYQQSLDQGLQFLIQYYNGEERAKGNILERFSAQQFPDLHSELNLSSLELGDSALYFCASSPRRASGITEQFFGPGTRLTVL.

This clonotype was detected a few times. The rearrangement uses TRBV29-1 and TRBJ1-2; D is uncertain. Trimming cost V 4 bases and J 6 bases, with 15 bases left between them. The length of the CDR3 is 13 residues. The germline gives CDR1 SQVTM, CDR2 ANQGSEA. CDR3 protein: CSVGQVVLNGYTF. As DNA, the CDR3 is TGCAGCGTTGGGCAGGTGGTTTTAAATGGCTACACCTTC.

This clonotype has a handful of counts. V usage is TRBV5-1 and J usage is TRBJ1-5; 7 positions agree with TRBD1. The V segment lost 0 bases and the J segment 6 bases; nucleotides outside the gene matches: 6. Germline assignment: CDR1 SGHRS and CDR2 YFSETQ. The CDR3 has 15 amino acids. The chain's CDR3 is CASSLDGTDRQPQHF. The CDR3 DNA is TGCGCCAGCAGCTTGGATGGGACAGATCGTCAGCCCCAGCATTTT.

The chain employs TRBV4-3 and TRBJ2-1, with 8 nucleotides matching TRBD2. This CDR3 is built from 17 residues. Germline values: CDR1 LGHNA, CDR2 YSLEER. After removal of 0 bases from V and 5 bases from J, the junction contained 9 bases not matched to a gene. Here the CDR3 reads CASSQEGTTSVDNEQFF. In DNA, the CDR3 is TGCGCCAGCAGCCAAGAAGGGACGACTAGCGTTGACAATGAGCAGTTCTTC.

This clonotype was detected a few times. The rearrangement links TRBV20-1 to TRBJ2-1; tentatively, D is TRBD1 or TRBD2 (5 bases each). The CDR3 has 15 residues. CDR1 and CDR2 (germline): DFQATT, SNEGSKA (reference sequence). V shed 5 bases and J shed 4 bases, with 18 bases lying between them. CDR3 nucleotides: TGCAGTGCTGTGTCCCGAATGGGGGTTTACAATGAGCAGTTCTTC. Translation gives CSAVSRMGVYNEQFF.

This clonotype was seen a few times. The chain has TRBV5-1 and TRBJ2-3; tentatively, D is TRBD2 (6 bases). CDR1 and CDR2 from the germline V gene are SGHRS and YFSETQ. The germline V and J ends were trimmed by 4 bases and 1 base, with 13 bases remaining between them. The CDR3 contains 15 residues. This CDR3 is CASSRDGGGTDTQYF. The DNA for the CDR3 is TGCGCCAGCAGCCGGGACGGCGGGGGCACAGATACGCAGTATTTT.

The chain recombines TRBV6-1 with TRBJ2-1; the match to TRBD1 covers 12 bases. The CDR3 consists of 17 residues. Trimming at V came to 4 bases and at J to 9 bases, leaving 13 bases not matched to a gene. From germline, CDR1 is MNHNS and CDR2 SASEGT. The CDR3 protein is CASSVHDPGQGASEQFF. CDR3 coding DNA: TGTGCCAGCAGTGTCCATGATCCGGGACAGGGGGCGAGTGAGCAGTTCTTC.

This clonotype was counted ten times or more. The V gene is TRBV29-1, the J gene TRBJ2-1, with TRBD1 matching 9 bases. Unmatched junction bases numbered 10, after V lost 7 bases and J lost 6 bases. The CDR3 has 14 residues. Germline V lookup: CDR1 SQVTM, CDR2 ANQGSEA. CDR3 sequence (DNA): TGCAGCGCCCGACGGGACAGGGTGGGCAATGAGCAGTTCTTC. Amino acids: CSARRDRVGNEQFF.

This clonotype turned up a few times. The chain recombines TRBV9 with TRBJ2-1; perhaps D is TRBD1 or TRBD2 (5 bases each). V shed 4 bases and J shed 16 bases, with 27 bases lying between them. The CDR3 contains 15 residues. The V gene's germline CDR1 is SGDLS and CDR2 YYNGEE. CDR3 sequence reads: CASSPRPGPQGTKFF. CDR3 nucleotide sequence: TGTGCCAGCAGCCCCCGTCCGGGACCCCAAGGAACGAAATTCTTC.

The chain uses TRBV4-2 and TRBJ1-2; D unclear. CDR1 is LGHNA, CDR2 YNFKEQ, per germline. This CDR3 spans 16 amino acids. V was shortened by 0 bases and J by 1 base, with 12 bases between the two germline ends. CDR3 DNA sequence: TGTGCCAGCAGCCAAGATAATCTAGGCAGTAACTATGGCTACACCTTC. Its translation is CASSQDNLGSNYGYTF.

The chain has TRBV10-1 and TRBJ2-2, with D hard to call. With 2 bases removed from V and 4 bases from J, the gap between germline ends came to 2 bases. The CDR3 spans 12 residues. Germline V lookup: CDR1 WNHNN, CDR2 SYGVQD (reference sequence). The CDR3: CASSEATGELFF. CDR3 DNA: TGCGCCAGCAGTGAGGCCACCGGGGAGCTGTTTTTT.

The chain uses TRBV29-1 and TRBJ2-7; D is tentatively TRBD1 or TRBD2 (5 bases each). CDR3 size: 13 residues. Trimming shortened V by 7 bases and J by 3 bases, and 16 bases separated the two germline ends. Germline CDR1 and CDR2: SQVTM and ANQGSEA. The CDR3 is CSAEGIGGYEQYF. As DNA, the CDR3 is TGCAGCGCAGAGGGGATTGGCGGCTACGAGCAGTACTTC.

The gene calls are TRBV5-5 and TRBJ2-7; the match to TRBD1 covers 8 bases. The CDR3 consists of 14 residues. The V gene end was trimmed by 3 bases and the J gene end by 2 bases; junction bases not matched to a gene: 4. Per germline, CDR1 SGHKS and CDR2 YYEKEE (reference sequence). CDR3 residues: CASSWEQGAYEQYF. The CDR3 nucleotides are TGTGCCAGCAGCTGGGAACAGGGGGCCTACGAGCAGTACTTC.